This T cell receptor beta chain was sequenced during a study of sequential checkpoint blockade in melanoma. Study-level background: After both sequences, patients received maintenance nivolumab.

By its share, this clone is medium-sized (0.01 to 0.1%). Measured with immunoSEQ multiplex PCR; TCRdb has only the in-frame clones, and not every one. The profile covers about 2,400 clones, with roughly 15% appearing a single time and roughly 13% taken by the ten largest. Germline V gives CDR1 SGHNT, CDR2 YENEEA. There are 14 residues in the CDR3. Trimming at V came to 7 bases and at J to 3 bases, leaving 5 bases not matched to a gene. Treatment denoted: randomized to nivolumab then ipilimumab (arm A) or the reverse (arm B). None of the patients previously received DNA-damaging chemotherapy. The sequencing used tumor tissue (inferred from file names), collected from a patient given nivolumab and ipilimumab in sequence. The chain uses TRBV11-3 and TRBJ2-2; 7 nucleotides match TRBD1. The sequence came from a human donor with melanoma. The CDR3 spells CASIDRVYTGELFF. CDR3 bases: TGTGCCAGCATCGACAGGGTCTACACCGGGGAGCTGTTTTTT.